What follows describes a single TCR beta chain. Other DNA sequences from this sample encode an identical CDR3 as well. This sample stems from a study of blood T cell repertoires in COVID-19. Study-wide background: Sample material is recorded as cDNA or gDNA derived from T cells, B-cell-depleted T cells, or PBMCs.

Study processing details: Nucleated cell counts were estimated from reference gene primer amplification. The method was immunoSEQ multiplex PCR; TCRdb's version includes in-frame clones alone and lacks a portion of them. V, J and clone size are taken as reported in that table, and D and trimming were inferred from the DNA itself. This sample has nearly 250,000 clones, with about 82% found just once. Enrolment of Seattle patients took place during active infection, and they were followed longitudinally. With 1 base removed from V and 3 bases from J, the gap between germline ends came to 9 bases. In germline, CDR1 is MDHEN, CDR2 SYDVKM. CDR3 length: 15 residues.

Sequenced material: peripheral blood. The rearrangement links TRBV28 to TRBJ1-4, with D maybe TRBD1 (5 bases). The sequence was obtained from an elderly woman with COVID-19, enrolled during active disease. CDR3 sequence reads: CASSLSGGSNEKLFF. DNA for the CDR3: TGTGCCAGCAGTTTATCCGGGGGTTCTAATGAAAAACTGTTTTTT.